The clone carrying this TCR beta chain was detected a few times. The data derive from a study of PD-L1 blockade in urothelial cancer. CDR1 and CDR2 (germline): MDHEN, SYDVKM. Trimming at V came to 5 bases and at J to 2 bases, leaving 7 bases not matched to a gene. This CDR3 is 16 amino acids long. The data were produced by immunoSEQ multiplex PCR, yet TCRdb's version contains in-frame clones alone and is incomplete. This table holds some 60,000 clones, roughly 84% found once. Sample: PBMCs, taken around atezolizumab (anti-PD-L1) treatment. V usage is TRBV28 and J usage is TRBJ2-5; 11 positions match TRBD2. The clonotype originates from a man aged 50-59 years with urothelial cancer. The CDR3 nucleotides are TGTGCCAGCAGTAAGACTAGCGGGATGGGGCAAGAGACCCAGTACTTC. It encodes CASSKTSGMGQETQYF.